Shown below are 23 T cell receptor beta chains from a single sample sequenced in a study of T cell repertoires in cytomegalovirus infection. The antigens for these receptors are not known. TCRdb reanalysed the reads using MiXCR and keeps one entry per CDR3 protein. The sample contains around 78,000 distinct CDR3 sequences, about 40% of which appear only once. Here the sequenced sample was CD8+ T cells from cultured PBMCs, taken from culture after CMV antigen stimulation. The receptor set was obtained from a human donor in good health (CMV status not recorded). Some clones in this sample may be carry-over from other donors' samples.

This rearrangement joins TRBV4-2 to TRBJ2-2, with D tentatively TRBD1 (5 bases). Trimming pared 0 bases from V and 5 bases from J, leaving 13 bases between. This CDR3 comprises 16 residues. Germline V gene lookup returns CDR1 LGHNA and CDR2 YNFKEQ. In nucleotides, the CDR3 is TGTGCCAGCAGCCAAGATAAAGGGGTTTGGACCGGGGAGCTGTTTTTT. It codes for CASSQDKGVWTGELFF.

V is TRBV7-9 and J is TRBJ2-1, with D possibly TRBD1 on 6 matching bases. The germline V gene has CDR1 SEHNR and CDR2 FQNEAQ (reference sequence). The CDR3 is 18 residues long. The V end lost 4 bases, the J end lost 0 bases, and 19 bases lay between the germline ends. In DNA, the CDR3 is TGTGCCAGCAGCTCGTCCCTACAGGGATTGAGCTCCTACAATGAGCAGTTCTTC. This translates into CASSSSLQGLSSYNEQFF.

CDR3 region: CASSITGAGTEAFF. CDR3 nucleotide sequence: TGTGCCAGTAGTATTACAGGGGCCGGGACTGAAGCTTTCTTT. This sequence joins TRBV19 and TRBJ1-1, with 7 bases that match TRBD1. This CDR3 has 14 amino acids. Germline V CDR1 and CDR2: LNHDA, SQIVND (reference sequence). Losses at the gene ends were 3 bases for V and 5 bases for J; bases not matched to a gene: 6.

This clonotype occurred once. The chain couples TRBV4-3 to TRBJ2-1; the D is unclear. The germline V and J ends were trimmed by 1 base and 5 bases, with 6 bases remaining between them. The germline CDR1 and CDR2 sequences are LGHNA and YSLEER. CDR3 length: 13 residues. Written as DNA, the CDR3 is TGCGCCAGCAGCCAAGGGCGGAACAATGAGCAGTTCTTC. Protein product: CASSQGRNNEQFF.

Details on this clonotype: This may be a read error: a much more frequent sequence differs by one nucleotide. V gene TRBV28 combines with J gene TRBJ1-1; TRBD1 matches 8 bases. The CDR3 runs to 15 residues. CDR1 is MDHEN and CDR2 is SYDVKM in the germline V gene. CDR3: CASSLHRGALTGAYF. The CDR3 nucleotides are TGTGCCAGCAGTTTACACAGGGGGGCCCTCACAGGAGCTTACTTT. Full variable domain (remainder filled in from reference TRBV28 and TRBJ1-1): DVKVTQSSRYLVKRTGEKVFLECVQDMDHENMFWYRQDPGLGLRLIYFSYDVKMKEKGDIPEGYSVSREKKERFSLILESASTNQTSMYLCASSLHRGALTGAYFGQGTRLTVV.

The chain is built from TRBV6-1 and TRBJ1-3; 7 bases fit TRBD1. This CDR3 comprises 17 residues. J gave up 0 bases and V 2 bases, and 7 bases lay outside the gene matches. Germline CDR1 is MNHNS and CDR2 is SASEGT. The CDR3 loop reads CASSEFGQATSGNTIYF. In nucleotides, the CDR3 is TGTGCCAGCAGTGAATTTGGACAGGCAACCTCTGGAAACACCATATATTTT.

The CDR3 here is CASSPLGSTSTDTQYF. CDR3 DNA sequence: TGTGCCAGCAGCCCGTTAGGGAGTACTAGCACAGATACGCAGTATTTT. V is TRBV5-6 and J is TRBJ2-3; TRBD2 is a possible D gene (5 bases). The CDR3 runs to 16 residues. Trimming cost V 4 bases and J 0 bases, with 15 bases left between them. CDR1 is SGHDT and CDR2 is YYEEEE in the germline V gene.

The chain has TRBV24-1 and TRBJ2-2; D is possibly TRBD1 (5 bases). Germline CDR1 reads KGHDR; CDR2 reads SFDVKD. The V end was cut by 4 bases, the J end by 0 bases, with 8 bases between. The CDR3 loop spans 15 amino acids. CDR3 DNA: TGTGCCACCAGTGACCAGGGAACGAACACCGGGGAGCTGTTTTTT. Translation gives CATSDQGTNTGELFF.

This clonotype turned up a few times. CDR3 in DNA: TGTGCCAGCAGAAACGGCCTAGCGGGCACAGATACGCAGTATTTT. It codes for CASRNGLAGTDTQYF. The chain joins TRBV6-5 to TRBJ2-3; TRBD2 matches 7 bases. This CDR3 spans 15 amino acids. The ends lost 6 bases at V and 1 base at J; junction bases unmatched: 7. Looked up from germline, CDR1 is MNHEY and CDR2 is SVGAGI.

A few counts support this clonotype. The chain couples TRBV12-3 or TRBV12-4 to TRBJ1-1, with D tentatively TRBD1 (5 bases). This CDR3 comprises 14 residues. V lost 1 base and J lost 3, with 9 bases in between. The CDR3 DNA sequence: TGTGCCAGCAGTTTAGGGGGGTTGTACACTGAAGCTTTCTTT. Protein: CASSLGGLYTEAFF.

The genes are TRBV4-1 and TRBJ2-7; 7 bases match TRBD1. Trimming at V came to 0 bases and at J to 7 bases, leaving 12 bases not matched to a gene. This CDR3 has 16 amino acids. Germline assignment: CDR1 MGHRA and CDR2 YSYEKL. This CDR3 is CASSQDWRQGMREQYF. In DNA, the CDR3 is TGCGCCAGCAGCCAAGACTGGAGACAGGGCATGAGGGAGCAGTACTTC.

This clonotype occurred a few times. The CDR3 DNA is TGTGCAAAGCAGATGCTCCCGGGGGGAGATACGCAGTATTTT. Its translation is CAKQMLPGGDTQYF. The chain carries TRBV2 and TRBJ2-3, with TRBD2 matching 7 bases. The germline V gene encodes CDR1 SNHLY and CDR2 FYNNEI. The CDR3 totals 14 residues.

The sample holds a few counts of this clonotype. The genes are TRBV5-4 and TRBJ1-5, with 8 bases identical to TRBD1. Germline V gives CDR1 SGHNT, CDR2 YYREEE (reference sequence). The length of the CDR3 is 16 residues. The V segment lost 0 bases and the J segment 4 bases; nucleotides outside the gene matches: 6. The CDR3 nucleotides read TGTGCCAGCAGCTTGGCAGGGGGCGGGGATAATCAGCCCCAGCATTTT. Its translation: CASSLAGGGDNQPQHF.

The chain combines TRBV28 with TRBJ2-7; possible D gene TRBD2, 6 bases. V lost 8 bases, J lost 3 bases, and 11 bases lay in between. The CDR3 runs 12 residues. Germline CDR1 and CDR2: MDHEN and SYDVKM. CDR3 region: CASGMTSYEQYF. CDR3 coding DNA: TGTGCCAGCGGGATGACTAGCTACGAGCAGTACTTC.

The V call is TRBV6-2 or TRBV6-3, the J call TRBJ2-1; D may be TRBD2 (5 bases). CDR3 length equals 14 residues. Trimming left V 3 bases short and J 7 bases short, with 13 bases between. The V gene's germline CDR1 is MNHEY and CDR2 SVGEGT. CDR3 loop: CASSYGSAVNEQFF. The DNA of the CDR3 is TGTGCCAGCAGTTATGGGTCAGCGGTTAATGAGCAGTTCTTC.

As to this clonotype: One end of the junction is discordant with germline, which a read error may explain. CDR3 bases: TGTGCCAGCAGAAACCACGCCCTACAGGCCGGCTTT. Its protein product is CASRNHALQAGF. This rearrangement joins TRBV12-3 or TRBV12-4 to TRBJ1-1; D is perhaps TRBD1 (5 bases). The length of the CDR3 is 12 residues.

This clonotype has more than one count but fewer than ten. CDR3 residues: CASSYGAGSSYNEQFF. Written as DNA, the CDR3 is TGTGCCAGCAGTTACGGGGCGGGGAGCTCCTACAATGAGCAGTTCTTC. This rearrangement joins TRBV6-2 or TRBV6-3 to TRBJ2-1, with a weak D call TRBD2 (6 bases). V was cut by 2 bases and J by 0 bases, with 11 bases left in between. Germline loops: CDR1 MNHEY, CDR2 SVGEGT. The CDR3 contains 16 residues.

This rearrangement joins TRBV7-3 to TRBJ1-2; 12 bases agree with TRBD1. The germline gives CDR1 SGHTA, CDR2 FQGTGA. J was trimmed by 8 bases and V by 4 bases; bases with no gene match: 11. The CDR3 has 16 amino acids. The CDR3 sequence: CASSSDYRDRGQGYTF. For the CDR3, the DNA is TGTGCCAGCAGCTCGGACTACCGGGACAGGGGGCAAGGCTACACCTTC.

This chain's CDR3 is CASSPGLTEAFF. In DNA form, the CDR3 reads TGTGCCAGCAGCCCGGGGCTTACTGAAGCTTTCTTT. This chain uses TRBV11-2 with TRBJ1-1; D might be TRBD1 (5 bases). This CDR3 comprises 12 residues. The germline V gene encodes CDR1 SGHAT and CDR2 FQNNGV. Trimming removed 5 bases at V and 5 bases at J, with 9 bases between.

This clonotype was seen more than once but under ten times. The chain couples TRBV7-9 to TRBJ2-1; D is possibly TRBD1 (6 bases). There are 20 residues in the CDR3. Germline V gene lookup returns CDR1 SEHNR and CDR2 FQNEAQ (reference sequence). Trimming left V 4 bases short and J 4 bases short, with 29 bases between. CDR3 loop: CASSSYGGRTPAPLYNEQFF. For the CDR3, the DNA is TGTGCCAGCAGCTCTTATGGGGGCCGGACACCTGCCCCGCTTTACAATGAGCAGTTCTTC.

This clonotype was counted between two and nine times. The rearrangement uses TRBV12-3 or TRBV12-4 and TRBJ1-5; TRBD1 matches 11 bases. V was clipped by 5 bases and J by 6 bases; unmatched bases: 9. The CDR3 is made up of 16 amino acids. In DNA form, the CDR3 reads TGTGCCAGCAGTCACCACGGACAGGGGGCTCGTCAGCCCCAGCATTTT. Its protein product is CASSHHGQGARQPQHF.

The V and J genes are TRBV9 and TRBJ1-2, with D possibly TRBD1 on 5 matching bases. CDR3 size: 18 residues. Germline-derived CDR1 and CDR2 are SGDLS and YYNGEE. V lost 0 bases and J 6 bases, leaving 24 bases between the germline ends. The CDR3, as DNA: TGTGCCAGCAGCGTAGCGCGTGGGGACGAGGGGCCGGTAGATGGCTACACCTTC. The encoded protein is CASSVARGDEGPVDGYTF.

The chain employs TRBV7-8 and TRBJ2-5, with 8 nucleotides matching TRBD2. This CDR3 contains 18 residues. The germline gives CDR1 SGHVS, CDR2 FQNEAQ. J was trimmed by 5 bases and V by 5 bases; bases with no gene match: 19. CDR3 nucleotide sequence: TGTGCCAGCAGCCACAGAGGGGCGGGGGGAAGCTCTGGGGAGACCCAGTACTTC. Its protein is CASSHRGAGGSSGETQYF.